This T cell receptor beta chain was retrieved from a study of T cell repertoires in cytomegalovirus infection. The overall study: Recently identified HLA-C-restricted CMV epitopes were among the peptides used. Through public TCR beta signatures, both CMV infection and matching HLA type were indicated. General study points: Dominating the ex vivo response were TCR beta clonotypes that were CMV-specific and HLA-C-restricted.

The V gene's germline CDR1 is SGHDN and CDR2 FVKESK. The CDR3 has 16 amino acids. The V and J ends lost 0 bases and 5 bases respectively, with 16 bases between them. MiXCR, run by TCRdb on the reads, gives a single entry per CDR3 protein. The sample carries approximately 770,000 distinct CDR3 sequences, 25% to 30% recorded once. In regard to this clonotype: The antigen is unknown.

Here the sequenced sample was cultured CD8+ T cells from PBMCs, taken from culture after CMV antigen stimulation. This clonotype was sampled from a human donor in good health (CMV status not recorded). Some clones in this sample may be carry-over from other donors' samples. The chain recombines TRBV14 with TRBJ2-5, with D possibly matching TRBD1 (5 bases). The chain's CDR3 is CASSQDRVGPYETQYF. The DNA for the CDR3 is TGTGCCAGCAGCCAAGATCGCGTGGGGCCCTACGAGACCCAGTACTTC.